This T cell receptor (beta chain) was sequenced during a study of T-cell memory formation after mild COVID-19. Constant-segment primers and 5'RACE yielded cDNA libraries for TCR alpha and TCR beta, each carrying sample barcodes and UMIs. TCRdb reprocessed the 5' RACE reads with MiXCR, giving one entry per CDR3 protein. The data show fewer than 400,000 distinct CDR3 sequences, 13% seen once. This CDR3 spans 17 amino acids. Germline values: CDR1 SGHTA, CDR2 FQGTGA. V lost 6 bases and J lost 8; bases outside the gene matches: 17. The chain joins TRBV7-3 to TRBJ2-1; 9 bases match TRBD2. Sample: PBMCs or a T cell subset sorted from them (not recorded which). The TCR sequence derives from a man aged 18 to 30 who had mild COVID-19 (a few samples of this study predate the infection). Cell type and time point are not known. The CDR3 DNA reads TGTGCCAGCAGTCAGTATAATATAGCGGGGGATCTCGATGAGCAGTTCTTC. It translates to CASSQYNIAGDLDEQFF. Filled out from reference TRBV7-3 and TRBJ2-1, the complete variable domain reads GAGVSQTPSNKVTEKGKYVELRCDPISGHTALYWYRQSLGQGPEFLIYFQGTGAADDSGLPNDRFFAVRPEGSVSTLKIQRTERGDSAVYLCASSQYNIAGDLDEQFFGPGTRLTVL.